These T cell receptor beta chains were read from a single sample in a study of blood T cell repertoires in COVID-19. This table comes from immunoSEQ multiplex PCR, and its TCRdb copy is limited to in-frame clones, with some not included. The sample carries 270,000 or so clones, 86% recorded once. Sequencing was done on a sample of peripheral blood. The receptors were sampled from a woman in her thirties with active or convalescent COVID-19. Both conserved end residues are part of each CDR3. Fields, in order: clone size, D gene, V gene, J gene, CDR3 DNA, CDR3 protein. D genes are given only for firm matches. Some rows have no size entry. The others give once, few or many, or a class for an expanded clone.

clone_size: .
d_call: .
v_call: TRBV3-1/TRBV3-2
j_call: TRBJ2-2
cdr3_nt: TGTGCCAGCAGCCAAAGATTAGCGGAGAACACCGGGGAGCTGTTTTTT
cdr3_aa: CASSQRLAENTGELFF

clone_size: .
d_call: TRBD2
v_call: TRBV10-3
j_call: TRBJ2-7
cdr3_nt: TGTGCCACCCTAGCGGGGGGATCCTACGAGCAGTACTTC
cdr3_aa: CATLAGGSYEQYF

clone_size: .
d_call: TRBD1
v_call: TRBV15
j_call: TRBJ2-7
cdr3_nt: TGTGCCACCAGCAGAGGACAGGGGAGATACGAGCAGTACTTC
cdr3_aa: CATSRGQGRYEQYF

clone_size: .
d_call: .
v_call: TRBV3-1/TRBV3-2
j_call: TRBJ2-3
cdr3_nt: TGTGCCAGCAGCCAACATACTAGGACTCCGCAGTATTTT
cdr3_aa: CASSQHTRTPQYF

clone_size: .
d_call: .
v_call: TRBV27
j_call: TRBJ2-1
cdr3_nt: TGTGCCAGCAGTCCCCGACTGGTATACAATGAGCAGTTCTTC
cdr3_aa: CASSPRLVYNEQFF

clone_size: .
d_call: .
v_call: TRBV28
j_call: TRBJ1-2
cdr3_nt: TGTGCCAGCAGTTTAAGCAGGGGCTATGGCTACACCTTC
cdr3_aa: CASSLSRGYGYTF

clone_size: .
d_call: TRBD1
v_call: TRBV6-4
j_call: TRBJ1-5
cdr3_nt: TGTGCCAGCAGTACGGGGACAGACTCCCCTAATCAGCCCCAGCATTTT
cdr3_aa: CASSTGTDSPNQPQHF

clone_size: once
d_call: .
v_call: TRBV19
j_call: TRBJ2-3
cdr3_nt: TGTGCCACCGGGACCCAGGGGACGCAGTATTTT
cdr3_aa: CATGTQGTQYF

clone_size: few
d_call: TRBD1
v_call: TRBV20-1
j_call: TRBJ1-5
cdr3_nt: TGCAGTGCTAGTGCTGGAGGGGGCGCCCGGCCCCAGCATTTT
cdr3_aa: CSASAGGGARPQHF

clone_size: .
d_call: .
v_call: TRBV5-1
j_call: TRBJ1-1
cdr3_nt: TGCGCCAGCAGCTTGATGACAGGCGGGACTGAAGCTTTCTTT
cdr3_aa: CASSLMTGGTEAFF

clone_size: .
d_call: TRBD2
v_call: TRBV4-1
j_call: TRBJ2-7
cdr3_nt: TGCGCCAGCAGCCCCGCCACGGGGACTAGGATTTGGGAGCAGTACTTC
cdr3_aa: CASSPATGTRIWEQYF

clone_size: .
d_call: TRBD2
v_call: TRBV13
j_call: TRBJ2-5
cdr3_nt: TGTGCCAGCAGCTCCGGACTAGCGGGGGGGCTTGGGACCCAGTACTTC
cdr3_aa: CASSSGLAGGLGTQYF

clone_size: .
d_call: .
v_call: TRBV29-1
j_call: TRBJ1-1
cdr3_nt: TGCAGCGTTGAGAGGGTGCTTAACACTGAAGCTTTCTTT
cdr3_aa: CSVERVLNTEAFF

clone_size: .
d_call: TRBD1
v_call: TRBV29-1
j_call: TRBJ1-4
cdr3_nt: TGCAGCGTTAGGCGGACAGGGGGACGGGAAAAACTGTTTTTT
cdr3_aa: CSVRRTGGREKLFF

clone_size: .
d_call: .
v_call: TRBV6-4
j_call: TRBJ2-5
cdr3_nt: TGTGCCAGTCTAAACGAGACCCAGTACTTC
cdr3_aa: CASLNETQYF

clone_size: .
d_call: TRBD1
v_call: TRBV6-2/TRBV6-3
j_call: TRBJ1-1
cdr3_nt: TGTGCCAGCAGTTACACCGACAGGGAATCTGAAGCTTTCTTT
cdr3_aa: CASSYTDRESEAFF

clone_size: once
d_call: .
v_call: TRBV21-1
j_call: TRBJ2-5
cdr3_nt: TGTGCCAGCAGCAAGAGGTACAGGGCTGGGGAGACCCAGTACTTC
cdr3_aa: CASSKRYRAGETQYF

clone_size: few
d_call: TRBD1
v_call: TRBV6-6
j_call: TRBJ2-7
cdr3_nt: TGTGCCAGCAGCTTGGACAGGAGCTACGAGCAGTACTTC
cdr3_aa: CASSLDRSYEQYF

clone_size: .
d_call: .
v_call: TRBV19
j_call: TRBJ1-5
cdr3_nt: TGTGCCAGTACCCTGGGGGCTTCCTATCAGCCCCAGCATTTT
cdr3_aa: CASTLGASYQPQHF

clone_size: .
d_call: .
v_call: TRBV6-1
j_call: TRBJ2-7
cdr3_nt: TGTGCCAGCAGTGACAGGGTAACGGGCGAGCAGTACTTC
cdr3_aa: CASSDRVTGEQYF

clone_size: .
d_call: TRBD1
v_call: TRBV10-3
j_call: TRBJ1-1
cdr3_nt: TGTGCCAGGCCGAACAGGGGAGGAATGAACACTGAAGCTTTCTTT
cdr3_aa: CARPNRGGMNTEAFF

clone_size: .
d_call: TRBD1
v_call: TRBV5-1
j_call: TRBJ1-2
cdr3_nt: TGCGCCAGCAGCTTGGAGGGACAGGGGGACTATGGCTACACCTTC
cdr3_aa: CASSLEGQGDYGYTF

clone_size: .
d_call: TRBD2
v_call: TRBV30
j_call: TRBJ2-7
cdr3_nt: TGTGCCTGGAGCCCAAGTGTGGGGGGGTACGAGCAGTACTTC
cdr3_aa: CAWSPSVGGYEQYF

clone_size: .
d_call: .
v_call: TRBV5-8
j_call: TRBJ2-7
cdr3_nt: TGTGCCAGCAGCTTTAGGGGCCTCGGATCCCACGAGCAGTACTTC
cdr3_aa: CASSFRGLGSHEQYF

clone_size: .
d_call: .
v_call: TRBV6-1
j_call: TRBJ2-3
cdr3_nt: TGTGCCAGCAGTGAAGTTTTGGGGAGCGGTAGCACAGATACGCAGTATTTT
cdr3_aa: CASSEVLGSGSTDTQYF

clone_size: .
d_call: TRBD1
v_call: TRBV18
j_call: TRBJ1-1
cdr3_nt: TGTGCCAGCTCACCACCGGTCGGCAGGGGGACTGAAGCTTTCTTT
cdr3_aa: CASSPPVGRGTEAFF

clone_size: .
d_call: .
v_call: TRBV19
j_call: TRBJ1-2
cdr3_nt: TGTGCCAGTAGTATAGGGCCCGCTAACTATGGCTACACCTTC
cdr3_aa: CASSIGPANYGYTF

clone_size: .
d_call: .
v_call: TRBV18
j_call: TRBJ1-4
cdr3_nt: TGTGCCAGCTCACCAGCAGGGGTGACGGAAAAACTGTTTTTT
cdr3_aa: CASSPAGVTEKLFF

clone_size: .
d_call: .
v_call: TRBV5-4
j_call: TRBJ1-1
cdr3_nt: TGTGCCAGCAGCTCGGGGAGGGGAAGAGGCACTGAAGCTTTCTTT
cdr3_aa: CASSSGRGRGTEAFF

clone_size: .
d_call: TRBD2
v_call: TRBV24-1
j_call: TRBJ2-1
cdr3_nt: TGTGCCACCAGTGACGGGACTAGCCTTACCAATGAGCAGTTCTTC
cdr3_aa: CATSDGTSLTNEQFF

clone_size: .
d_call: .
v_call: TRBV6-5
j_call: TRBJ2-7
cdr3_nt: TGTGCCAGCAGTTACTCACAGGTTCTCTCCTACGAGCAGTACTTC
cdr3_aa: CASSYSQVLSYEQYF

clone_size: .
d_call: TRBD2
v_call: TRBV2
j_call: TRBJ2-5
cdr3_nt: TGTGCCAGCAGTTCTACTAGCGGGGGGGCCGGGGAGACCCAGTACTTC
cdr3_aa: CASSSTSGGAGETQYF

clone_size: .
d_call: TRBD1
v_call: TRBV7-2
j_call: TRBJ2-7
cdr3_nt: TGTGCCAGCAGCTTAATAGTTGGCTCAGGGGGAAACGAGCAGTACTTC
cdr3_aa: CASSLIVGSGGNEQYF

clone_size: .
d_call: .
v_call: TRBV7-2
j_call: TRBJ2-5
cdr3_nt: TGTGCCAGCAGCTTAACGTCTCGAGGTGAGACCCAGTACTTC
cdr3_aa: CASSLTSRGETQYF

clone_size: .
d_call: .
v_call: TRBV25-1
j_call: TRBJ1-6
cdr3_nt: TGTGCCAGCAGGGGGGGTATATATAATTCACCCCTCCACTTT
cdr3_aa: CASRGGIYNSPLHF

clone_size: .
d_call: TRBD2
v_call: TRBV6-6
j_call: TRBJ2-7
cdr3_nt: TGTGCCAGCAGTTACTCCCTAGCGGGCCTCTCCTACGAGCAGTACTTC
cdr3_aa: CASSYSLAGLSYEQYF

clone_size: .
d_call: TRBD1
v_call: TRBV6-5
j_call: TRBJ1-2
cdr3_nt: TGTGCCAGCCGTCAGGGGGATGGCTACACCTTC
cdr3_aa: CASRQGDGYTF

clone_size: .
d_call: .
v_call: TRBV28
j_call: TRBJ1-4
cdr3_nt: TGTGCCAGCACTCTAAGTGGGCAGGGATCTGAAAAACTGTTTTTT
cdr3_aa: CASTLSGQGSEKLFF

clone_size: few
d_call: TRBD1
v_call: TRBV7-9
j_call: TRBJ1-2
cdr3_nt: TGTGCCAGCAGCCCTCGGACAGGGGATGGCTACACCTTC
cdr3_aa: CASSPRTGDGYTF

clone_size: .
d_call: TRBD1
v_call: TRBV27
j_call: TRBJ2-7
cdr3_nt: TGTGCCAGCAGCTTAACGTACAGGGGGTACGAGCAGTACTTC
cdr3_aa: CASSLTYRGYEQYF

clone_size: .
d_call: .
v_call: TRBV7-9
j_call: TRBJ2-7
cdr3_nt: TGTGCCAGCAGCTTAAGTACAGGGCGCTTTAGGGACGAGCAGTACTTC
cdr3_aa: CASSLSTGRFRDEQYF

clone_size: few
d_call: .
v_call: TRBV5-4
j_call: TRBJ1-6
cdr3_nt: TGTGCCAGCAGCTTGGCCGGGATAGATTCACCCCTCCACTTT
cdr3_aa: CASSLAGIDSPLHF

clone_size: .
d_call: TRBD1
v_call: TRBV30
j_call: TRBJ1-5
cdr3_nt: TGTGCCTGGAGGATACAGGGGGCGGAGGGTCAGCCCCAGCATTTT
cdr3_aa: CAWRIQGAEGQPQHF

clone_size: .
d_call: .
v_call: TRBV5-1
j_call: TRBJ2-1
cdr3_nt: TGCGCCAGCAGCCCCCAGAGGTACGGTGAGCAGTTCTTC
cdr3_aa: CASSPQRYGEQFF